This T cell receptor (beta chain) stems from a study of post-analysis software for immune sequencing data. About the research overall: The patients showed relapsing-remitting, secondary progressive and progressive-relapsing multiple sclerosis courses.

The authors incorporated unique molecular identifiers into the TCR beta cDNA libraries. The T cell input of about 0.9 to 10 million gave approximately 500,000 cDNA molecules. TCRdb fed the PCR reads into MiXCR, producing one record per CDR3 protein. The profile shows hundreds of thousands of distinct CDR3 sequences, around 27% of them singletons. This clonotype appeared a few times. What it binds is not known. Study findings and constraints: By F measure, samples from a shared preparation batch strongly co-clustered. Compared with controls, patients showed significantly lower normalized Chao1 diversity.

This sequence was found in a girl aged 10 to 17 with multiple sclerosis. The source material was blood.

The CDR3, as DNA: TGTGCCAGCAGTGAAGCGCGGGCGGACAGGGTCTCCTACGAGCAGTACTTC. Translation gives CASSEARADRVSYEQYF. This chain joins TRBV6-1 and TRBJ2-7, with TRBD1 matching over 8 bases. Germline V gene lookup returns CDR1 MNHNS and CDR2 SASEGT. This CDR3 region has 17 residues. With 0 bases clipped from V and 0 bases from J, the junction kept 7 bases outside the gene matches.